A selection of T cell receptor beta chains follows, all from one sample in a study of blood T cell repertoires in COVID-19. This table comes from immunoSEQ multiplex PCR, and its TCRdb copy is limited to in-frame clones, with some not included. The sample yields hundreds of thousands of clones, 70% to 85% seen once. The sample comprised peripheral blood. These receptors came from a woman aged 80 or over with acute or convalescent COVID-19. Both conserved end residues are part of each CDR3. The D gene is left open where the match is weak. Part of the rows lack a size; the others show once, few, many or a class for expanded clones.

>TRBJ2-5|TRBV28|.|.
TGTGCCAGCAGCCCCCTGGGGCTAGGGCAAGAGACCCAGTACTTC
CASSPLGLGQETQYF
>TRBJ2-5|TRBV3-1/TRBV3-2|TRBD2|.
TGTGCCAGCAGCCAAGCTGCTAGCGGGGGGGCCGGTGAGACCCAGTACTTC
CASSQAASGGAGETQYF
>TRBJ1-2|TRBV10-1|TRBD1|.
TGCGCCAGCAGGAGACAGGGTATTAACTATGGCTACACCTTC
CASRRQGINYGYTF
>TRBJ1-1|TRBV3-1/TRBV3-2|.|.
TGTGCCAGCTCCGTGGGCAACCTGAACACTGAAGCTTTCTTT
CASSVGNLNTEAFF
>TRBJ1-1|TRBV18|.|.
TGTGCCAGCTCACCACAGGCGGGGAACACTGAAGCTTTCTTT
CASSPQAGNTEAFF
>TRBJ2-5|TRBV12-5|.|once
TGTGCTAGTGGTCAGGACAGTCAAGAGGCCCAGTACTTC
CASGQDSQEAQYF
>TRBJ1-2|TRBV18|.|.
TGTGCCAGCTCTCCAAACGCCCCAGGGTCTAGTGGCTACACCTTC
CASSPNAPGSSGYTF
>TRBJ2-5|TRBV7-9|TRBD2|.
TGTGCCAGCAGCCACTTACTAGCGGGGGGGACGTACCAAGAGACCCAGTACTTC
CASSHLLAGGTYQETQYF
>TRBJ2-7|TRBV11-2|TRBD2|.
TGTGCCAGCAGCTTTTCGCGGGGGGGCGTGTACGAGCAGTACTTC
CASSFSRGGVYEQYF
>TRBJ2-2|TRBV7-8|TRBD1|.
TGTGCCAGCAGCCCCCGGGCAGGGGGCGTGAACACCGGGGAGCTGTTTTTT
CASSPRAGGVNTGELFF
>TRBJ1-6|TRBV5-1|.|.
TGCGCCAGCAGCACCGGAGGGACGGCGGCCAATTCACCCCTCCACTTT
CASSTGGTAANSPLHF
>TRBJ1-2|TRBV10-3|TRBD1|.
TGTGCCATCAGTGAGCCGAAGGGATTGGCCGGGACAGGGGGCGATGGCTACACCTTC
CAISEPKGLAGTGGDGYTF
>TRBJ1-1|TRBV5-1|.|.
TGCGCCAGCAGCGCGGGGACCACCCGGGTCGGTGGTATCTTT
CASSAGTTRVGGIF
>TRBJ2-3|TRBV5-1|TRBD2|.
TGCGCCAGCACCCCGCGTTGGGCGGGGGGCACAGATACGCAGTATTTT
CASTPRWAGGTDTQYF
>TRBJ2-5|TRBV5-1|.|once
TGCGCCAGCAGTTTTAAATCCGGGACAAAGGTCGACCAGCGAGAGACCCAGTACTTC
CASSFKSGTKVDQRETQYF
>TRBJ2-5|TRBV6-5|TRBD2|.
TGTGCCAGCAGTCTCTTAGCGGGGGGGGGAGAGACCCAGTACTTC
CASSLLAGGGETQYF
>TRBJ1-2|TRBV5-1|TRBD1|once
TGCGCCAGCAGCCTCCGGGACAGGGTGGATTATGGCTACACCTTC
CASSLRDRVDYGYTF
>TRBJ1-4|TRBV5-6|.|.
TGTGCCAGCAGCTTGTCTGCTGGGGGCCGTGAAAAACTGTTTTTT
CASSLSAGGREKLFF
>TRBJ2-7|TRBV4-1|TRBD1|once
TGCGCCAGCAGCCAAACCCCTGGACAGGTCGAGATTCACTACGAGCAGTACTTC
CASSQTPGQVEIHYEQYF
>TRBJ2-3|TRBV3-1/TRBV3-2|.|.
TGTGCCAGCAGCCAAGATGAGGGAAGGCGGACAGATACGCAGTATTTT
CASSQDEGRRTDTQYF
>TRBJ1-5|TRBV4-1|.|.
TGCGCCAGCAGCCAAGGGCAGGGTGGTAGCAATCAGCCCCAGCATTTT
CASSQGQGGSNQPQHF
>TRBJ2-7|TRBV7-2|.|once
TGTGCCAGCAGCTTAGACCCGGGGAGCTCCTACGAGCAGTACTTC
CASSLDPGSSYEQYF
>TRBJ1-5|TRBV10-3|.|.
TGTGCCATCAGTGACGTCAGTTTTAGCAATCAGCCCCAGCATTTT
CAISDVSFSNQPQHF
>TRBJ1-6|TRBV4-2|.|.
TGTGCCAGCAGCCAAGTGGCCAATAATTCACCCCTCCACTTT
CASSQVANNSPLHF
>TRBJ1-2|TRBV24-1|.|.
TGTGCCGTTGCTTGGTCGGGTGGCTACACCTTC
CAVAWSGGYTF
>TRBJ1-2|TRBV5-1|TRBD1|.
TGCGCCAGCAGCTTACAGGGGGCTGGTGGCTACACCTTC
CASSLQGAGGYTF
>TRBJ1-2|TRBV19|.|.
TGTGCCAGTAGTATCGGACAACCTAACTATGGCTACACCTTC
CASSIGQPNYGYTF
>TRBJ2-5|TRBV28|TRBD2|.
TGTGCCAGCAGTTCACTAGCGGGGGGGCGTCGAGAGACCCAGTACTTC
CASSSLAGGRRETQYF
>TRBJ1-1|TRBV19|TRBD1|.
TGTGCCAGTAGAGAGGGACAGACCTACACTGAAGCTTTCTTT
CASREGQTYTEAFF
>TRBJ1-1|TRBV2|TRBD1|once
TGTGCCAGCAAGGGACAGGGCATGAACACTGAAGCTTTCTTT
CASKGQGMNTEAFF
>TRBJ1-2|TRBV19|TRBD1|.
TGTGCCAGTAGTATCACGTCAGGGGGCGTCATGAACTATGGCTACACCTTC
CASSITSGGVMNYGYTF
>TRBJ1-6|TRBV28|.|.
TGTGCCAGCAGTCGACCAGGGGCGCGGAATTCACCCCTCCACTTT
CASSRPGARNSPLHF
>TRBJ1-6|TRBV5-1|TRBD1|.
TGCGCCAGCAGCTTGGCCCCGGACAGGGTTTCACCCCTCCACTTT
CASSLAPDRVSPLHF
>TRBJ2-2|TRBV29-1|.|few
TGCAGCGGATCAGCGAACACCGGGGAGCTGTTTTTT
CSGSANTGELFF
>TRBJ2-2|TRBV28|.|.
TGTGCCAGCAGAGAGAGGAAGGACACCGGGGAGCTGTTTTTT
CASRERKDTGELFF